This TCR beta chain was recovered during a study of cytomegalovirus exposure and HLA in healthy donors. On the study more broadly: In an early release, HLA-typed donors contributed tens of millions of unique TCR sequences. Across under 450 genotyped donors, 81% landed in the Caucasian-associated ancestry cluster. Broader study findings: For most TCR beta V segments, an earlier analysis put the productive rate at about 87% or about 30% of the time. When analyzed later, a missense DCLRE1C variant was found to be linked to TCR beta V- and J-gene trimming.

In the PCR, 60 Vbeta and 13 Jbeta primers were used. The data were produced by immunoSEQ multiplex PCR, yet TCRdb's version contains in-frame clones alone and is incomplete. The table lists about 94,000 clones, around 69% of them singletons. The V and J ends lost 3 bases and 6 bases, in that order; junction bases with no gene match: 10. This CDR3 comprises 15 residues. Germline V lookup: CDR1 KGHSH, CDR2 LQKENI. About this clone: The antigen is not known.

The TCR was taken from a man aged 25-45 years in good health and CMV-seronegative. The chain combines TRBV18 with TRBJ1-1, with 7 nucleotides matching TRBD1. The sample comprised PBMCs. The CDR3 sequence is CASSPRTGEGAEAFF. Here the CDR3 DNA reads TGTGCCAGCTCACCTCGCACAGGGGAAGGGGCTGAAGCTTTCTTT.